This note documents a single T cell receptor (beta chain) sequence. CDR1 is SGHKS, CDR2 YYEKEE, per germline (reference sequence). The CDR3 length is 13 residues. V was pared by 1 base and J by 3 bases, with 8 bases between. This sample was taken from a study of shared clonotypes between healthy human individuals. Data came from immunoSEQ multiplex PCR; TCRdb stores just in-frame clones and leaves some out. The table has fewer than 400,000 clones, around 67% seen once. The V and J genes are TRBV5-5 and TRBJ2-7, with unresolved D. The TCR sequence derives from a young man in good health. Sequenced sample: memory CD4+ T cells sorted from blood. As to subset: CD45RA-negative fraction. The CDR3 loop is CASSLLQFYEQYF. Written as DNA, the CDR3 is TGTGCCAGCAGCTTGCTACAGTTCTACGAGCAGTACTTC.